Listed below are T cell receptor beta chains from one sample, sequenced in a study of CD8 T cells in ankylosing spondylitis. MiXCR, run by TCRdb on the 5' RACE reads, gives a single entry per CDR3 protein. The table has about 750,000 distinct CDR3 sequences, under 20% seen once. The sample comprised blood, either unsorted or a sorted T cell fraction (not recorded which). The origin of the receptors is a male donor with ankylosing spondylitis. CDR3s include the opening cysteine and the closing phenylalanine or tryptophan. The D gene is left open where the match is weak. Only some rows state a clone size, as once, few, many or a class for expanded clones.

size: NA
V: TRBV5-1
J: TRBJ2-1
D: NA
length: 14
DNA: TGCGCCAGCAGCATGGACTATCTACCCAATGAGCAGTTCTTC
CDR3: CASSMDYLPNEQFF

size: few
V: TRBV7-9
J: TRBJ1-6
D: TRBD1
length: 15
DNA: TGTGCCAGCAGCTTAGGACAGGGATCAAATTCACCCCTCCACTTT
CDR3: CASSLGQGSNSPLHF

size: few
V: TRBV27
J: TRBJ1-1
D: NA
length: 16
DNA: TGTGCCAGCAGTTTATCGGTCCGGGGGCTGAACACTGAAGCTTTCTTT
CDR3: CASSLSVRGLNTEAFF

size: NA
V: TRBV4-1
J: TRBJ2-3
D: TRBD2
length: 18
DNA: TGCGCCAGCAGCCTCATACCAACTAGCGGGGGATTCACAGATACGCAGTATTTT
CDR3: CASSLIPTSGGFTDTQYF

size: NA
V: TRBV4-1
J: TRBJ2-5
D: NA
length: 18
DNA: TGCGCCAGCAGCCAAGTTGACCCTAGCCTCTCGGTTAAAGAGACCCAGTACTTC
CDR3: CASSQVDPSLSVKETQYF

size: NA
V: TRBV12-3/TRBV12-4
J: TRBJ2-3
D: NA
length: 14
DNA: TGTGCCAGCAGGCAAGTCCAAAGGACAGATACGCAGTATTTT
CDR3: CASRQVQRTDTQYF

size: few
V: TRBV7-2
J: TRBJ2-1
D: NA
length: 15
DNA: TGTGCCAGCAGCCGAGGGCAGGGCTTATACAATGAGCAGTTCTTC
CDR3: CASSRGQGLYNEQFF

size: NA
V: TRBV6-5
J: TRBJ2-7
D: TRBD1
length: 14
DNA: TGTGCCAGCAGTTATTCGAACAGGGGGTACGAGCAGTACTTC
CDR3: CASSYSNRGYEQYF

size: many
V: TRBV3-1
J: TRBJ2-5
D: TRBD2
length: 15
DNA: TGTGCCAGCAGCCAAGACCTAGCGGCACAAGAGACCCAGTACTTC
CDR3: CASSQDLAAQETQYF

size: few
V: TRBV28
J: TRBJ2-3
D: TRBD2
length: 15
DNA: TGTGCCAGCAGTGTTCCGGGACTAGGGTTTGATACGCAGTATTTT
CDR3: CASSVPGLGFDTQYF

size: few
V: TRBV4-1
J: TRBJ1-1
D: NA
length: 14
DNA: TGCGCCAGCAGCTCGGGGGGGGGAGGCACTGAAGCTTTCTTT
CDR3: CASSSGGGGTEAFF

size: few
V: TRBV20-1
J: TRBJ2-7
D: TRBD2
length: 13
DNA: TGCAGCGCTAGTAAGCGGGAAGGTGGCGAGCAGTACTTC
CDR3: CSASKREGGEQYF

size: NA
V: TRBV12-3/TRBV12-4
J: TRBJ1-3
D: NA
length: 16
DNA: TGTGCCAGCAGTTTATTTGCGGTGACCTCTGGAAACACCATATATTTT
CDR3: CASSLFAVTSGNTIYF

size: NA
V: TRBV12-3/TRBV12-4
J: TRBJ1-3
D: TRBD1
length: 15
DNA: TGTGCCAGCAGTTCCTTGGACAGGGCTGGAAACACCATATATTTT
CDR3: CASSSLDRAGNTIYF

size: NA
V: TRBV12-3/TRBV12-4
J: TRBJ2-5
D: TRBD2
length: 13
DNA: TGTGCCAGCAAAACGGGAGGGGGGGAGACCCAGTACTTC
CDR3: CASKTGGGETQYF

size: NA
V: TRBV25-1
J: TRBJ2-1
D: TRBD1
length: 12
DNA: TGTGCCAGCAGTGAGACAGGGAACGAGCAGTTCTTC
CDR3: CASSETGNEQFF

size: few
V: TRBV4-2
J: TRBJ2-1
D: NA
length: 17
DNA: TGTGCCAGCAGCCAGGCCGGGGACGCCTATAGGTACGATGAGCAGTTCTTC
CDR3: CASSQAGDAYRYDEQFF

size: NA
V: TRBV20-1
J: TRBJ1-5
D: TRBD1
length: 14
DNA: TGCAGTGCTAGAGAGCGGACAGGGAATCAGCCCCAGCATTTT
CDR3: CSARERTGNQPQHF

size: NA
V: TRBV12-3/TRBV12-4
J: TRBJ1-1
D: NA
length: 17
DNA: TGTGCCAGCAGTTTAGCGATTTTTACGAGGGCCGGCACTGAAGCTTTCTTT
CDR3: CASSLAIFTRAGTEAFF

size: NA
V: TRBV7-3
J: TRBJ2-3
D: TRBD2
length: 15
DNA: TGTGCCAGCAGCTTGACTAGCGGGGAGGCAGATACGCAGTATTTT
CDR3: CASSLTSGEADTQYF

size: few
V: TRBV12-3/TRBV12-4
J: TRBJ1-5
D: NA
length: 16
DNA: TGTGCCAGCAGTTCCTGGACAGCTTATAGCAATCAGCCCCAGCATTTT
CDR3: CASSSWTAYSNQPQHF

size: few
V: TRBV4-3
J: TRBJ2-3
D: NA
length: 16
DNA: TGCGCCAGCAGCCAAGATGGGGCAGGCCGCACAGATACGCAGTATTTT
CDR3: CASSQDGAGRTDTQYF

size: few
V: TRBV5-1
J: TRBJ2-7
D: TRBD1
length: 15
DNA: TGCGCCAGCAGCGGACCGACAGGGTCCTCCTACGAGCAGTACTTC
CDR3: CASSGPTGSSYEQYF

size: NA
V: TRBV9
J: TRBJ1-3
D: TRBD1
length: 20
DNA: TGTGCCAGCAGCACTCCACCGGGACAGGGGGCTCGCCACTCTGGAAACACCATATATTTT
CDR3: CASSTPPGQGARHSGNTIYF

size: few
V: TRBV20-1
J: TRBJ2-7
D: TRBD1
length: 13
DNA: TGCAGTGCTAGTAACAGGGGCCCCTACGAGCAGTACTTC
CDR3: CSASNRGPYEQYF

size: NA
V: TRBV9
J: TRBJ1-2
D: NA
length: 16
DNA: TGTGCCAGCAGCGACCGGGACGGCCTTAACTACTATGGCTACACCTTC
CDR3: CASSDRDGLNYYGYTF

size: few
V: TRBV11-2
J: TRBJ2-7
D: TRBD2
length: 16
DNA: TGTGCCAGCAGCCCTGGACTAGCGGGGGGAACCTACGAGCAGTACTTC
CDR3: CASSPGLAGGTYEQYF

size: few
V: TRBV2
J: TRBJ2-1
D: NA
length: 13
DNA: TGTGCCAGCACCATGGACAGCTACAATGAGCAGTTCTTC
CDR3: CASTMDSYNEQFF

size: NA
V: TRBV29-1
J: TRBJ1-2
D: NA
length: 12
DNA: TGCAGCGTTTTTGTGGGGGCCAGGGGCTACGCCTTC
CDR3: CSVFVGARGYAF

size: few
V: TRBV29-1
J: TRBJ2-1
D: TRBD1
length: 12
DNA: TGCAGCGTGGACGACAGGGGCAATGAGCAGTTCTTC
CDR3: CSVDDRGNEQFF

size: few
V: TRBV19
J: TRBJ1-1
D: TRBD1
length: 15
DNA: TGTGCCAGTAGTATTCCCCGGACAGGGGGCACTGAAGCTTTCTTT
CDR3: CASSIPRTGGTEAFF

size: few
V: TRBV28
J: TRBJ2-3
D: NA
length: 19
DNA: TGTGCCAGCACCCCCAAGAGGATTTTGGTCCACCCCGGCACAGATACGCAGTATTTT
CDR3: CASTPKRILVHPGTDTQYF

size: NA
V: TRBV24-1
J: TRBJ1-1
D: NA
length: 13
DNA: TGTGCCACCCGCAGGGGAAGTCTGGGTGAAGCTTTCTTT
CDR3: CATRRGSLGEAFF

size: NA
V: TRBV28
J: TRBJ2-1
D: NA
length: 13
DNA: TGTGCCAGCACCCCACAGCTATACAATGAGCAGTTCTTC
CDR3: CASTPQLYNEQFF

size: many
V: TRBV29-1
J: TRBJ2-2
D: TRBD1
length: 14
DNA: TGCAGCGTTGAGGACAGGGGGAACACCGGGGAGCTGTTTTTT
CDR3: CSVEDRGNTGELFF

size: NA
V: TRBV20-1
J: TRBJ1-5
D: NA
length: 15
DNA: TGCAGTGCTAGAGGACAGACAGATAGCAATCAGCCCCAGCATTTT
CDR3: CSARGQTDSNQPQHF

size: NA
V: TRBV28
J: TRBJ1-1
D: NA
length: 13
DNA: TGTGCCTCCTCCCCCCATGGGAACACTGAAGCTTTCTTT
CDR3: CASSPHGNTEAFF

size: few
V: TRBV19
J: TRBJ2-3
D: NA
length: 13
DNA: TGTGCCACCAGCCTAGGACGGCAGGGCACGCAGTATTTT
CDR3: CATSLGRQGTQYF

size: NA
V: TRBV4-1
J: TRBJ2-6
D: TRBD2
length: 17
DNA: TGCGCCAGCAGCCAAGGTTTGGGGGGGGCTGGGGCCAACGTCCTGACTTTC
CDR3: CASSQGLGGAGANVLTF